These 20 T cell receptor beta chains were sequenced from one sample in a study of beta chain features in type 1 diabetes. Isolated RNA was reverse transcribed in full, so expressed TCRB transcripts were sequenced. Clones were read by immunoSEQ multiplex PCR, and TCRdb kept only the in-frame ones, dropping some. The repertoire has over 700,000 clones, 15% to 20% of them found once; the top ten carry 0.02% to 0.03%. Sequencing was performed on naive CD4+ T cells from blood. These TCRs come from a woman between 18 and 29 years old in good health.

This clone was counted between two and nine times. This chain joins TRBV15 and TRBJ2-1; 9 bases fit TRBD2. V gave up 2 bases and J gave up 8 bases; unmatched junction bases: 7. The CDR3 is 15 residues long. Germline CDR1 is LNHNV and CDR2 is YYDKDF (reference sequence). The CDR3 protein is CATSRLAGAGDEQFF. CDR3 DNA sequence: TGTGCCACCAGCAGATTAGCGGGAGCGGGGGATGAGCAGTTCTTC.

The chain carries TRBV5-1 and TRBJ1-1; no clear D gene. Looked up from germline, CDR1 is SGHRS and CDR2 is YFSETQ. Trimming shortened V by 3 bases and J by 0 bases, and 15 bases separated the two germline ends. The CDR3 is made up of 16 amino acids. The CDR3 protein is CASSWTSGPVNTEAFF. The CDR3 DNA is TGCGCCAGCAGCTGGACGTCCGGGCCCGTGAACACTGAAGCTTTCTTT. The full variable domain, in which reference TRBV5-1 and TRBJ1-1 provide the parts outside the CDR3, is KAGVTQTPRYLIKTRGQQVTLSCSPISGHRSVSWYQQTPGQGLQFLFEYFSETQRNKGNFPGRFSGRQFSNSRSEMNVSTLELGDSALYLCASSWTSGPVNTEAFFGQGTRLTVV.

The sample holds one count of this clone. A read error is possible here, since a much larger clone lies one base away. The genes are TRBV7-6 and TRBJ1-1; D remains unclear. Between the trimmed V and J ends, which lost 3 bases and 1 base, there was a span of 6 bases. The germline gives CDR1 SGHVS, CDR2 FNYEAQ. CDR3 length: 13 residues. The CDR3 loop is CASSLGRNTEAFF. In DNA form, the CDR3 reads TGTGCCAGCAGCTTGGGGAGGAACACTGAAGCTTTCTTT.

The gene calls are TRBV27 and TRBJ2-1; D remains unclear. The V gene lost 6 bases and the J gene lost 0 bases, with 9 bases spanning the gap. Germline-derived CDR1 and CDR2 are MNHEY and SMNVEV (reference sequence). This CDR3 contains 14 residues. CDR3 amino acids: CASRLVSSYNEQFF. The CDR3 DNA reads TGTGCCAGCAGGTTAGTGAGCTCCTACAATGAGCAGTTCTTC.

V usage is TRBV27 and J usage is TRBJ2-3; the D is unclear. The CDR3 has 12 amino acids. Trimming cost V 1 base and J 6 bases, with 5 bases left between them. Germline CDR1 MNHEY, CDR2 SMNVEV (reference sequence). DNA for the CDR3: TGTGCCAGCAGTTTATATGGGGATACGCAGTATTTT. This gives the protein CASSLYGDTQYF.

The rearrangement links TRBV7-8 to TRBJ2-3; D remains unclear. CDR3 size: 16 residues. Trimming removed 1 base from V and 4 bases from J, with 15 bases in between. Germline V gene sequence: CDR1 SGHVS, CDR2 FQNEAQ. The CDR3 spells CASSLEWSPNADTQYF. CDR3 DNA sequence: TGTGCCAGCAGCTTAGAGTGGTCCCCTAATGCAGATACGCAGTATTTT.

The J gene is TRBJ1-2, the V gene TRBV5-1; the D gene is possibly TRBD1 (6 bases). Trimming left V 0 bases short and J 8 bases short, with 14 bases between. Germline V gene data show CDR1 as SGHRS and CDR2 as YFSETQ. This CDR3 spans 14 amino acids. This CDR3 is CASSLADRLRGYTF. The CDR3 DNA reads TGCGCCAGCAGCTTGGCCGACAGGTTACGGGGCTACACCTTC.

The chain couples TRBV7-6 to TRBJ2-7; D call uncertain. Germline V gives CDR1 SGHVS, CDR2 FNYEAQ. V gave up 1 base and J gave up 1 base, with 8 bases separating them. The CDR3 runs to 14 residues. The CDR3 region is CASSLEGDSYEQYF. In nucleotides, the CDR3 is TGTGCCAGCAGCTTAGAAGGTGATTCCTACGAGCAGTACTTC.

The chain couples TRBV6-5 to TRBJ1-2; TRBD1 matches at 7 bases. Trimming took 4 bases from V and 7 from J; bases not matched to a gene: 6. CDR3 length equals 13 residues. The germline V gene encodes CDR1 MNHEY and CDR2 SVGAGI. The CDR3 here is CASSSPRTGGYTF. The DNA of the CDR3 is TGTGCCAGCAGTTCACCCAGGACAGGTGGCTACACCTTC.

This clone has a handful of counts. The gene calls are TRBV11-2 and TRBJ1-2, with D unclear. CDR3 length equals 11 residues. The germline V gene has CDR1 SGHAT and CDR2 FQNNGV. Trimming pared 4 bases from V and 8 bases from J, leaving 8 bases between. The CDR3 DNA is TGTGCCAGCAGCTCCTTCAGGGGCTACACCTTC. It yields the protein CASSSFRGYTF.

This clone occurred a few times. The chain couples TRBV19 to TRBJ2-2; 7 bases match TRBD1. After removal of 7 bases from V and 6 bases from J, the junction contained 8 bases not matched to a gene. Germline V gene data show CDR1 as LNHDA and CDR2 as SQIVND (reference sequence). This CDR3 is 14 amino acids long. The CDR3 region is CASMRGGVAGELFF. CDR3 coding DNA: TGTGCCAGTATGCGAGGGGGCGTCGCCGGGGAGCTGTTTTTT.

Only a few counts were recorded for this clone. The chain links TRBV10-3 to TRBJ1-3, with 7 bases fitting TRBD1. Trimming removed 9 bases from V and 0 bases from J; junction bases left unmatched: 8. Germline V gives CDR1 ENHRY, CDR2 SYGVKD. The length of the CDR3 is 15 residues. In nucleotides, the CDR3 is TGTGCCATTACGGACAGGTGGGGCTCTGGAAACACCATATATTTT. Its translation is CAITDRWGSGNTIYF.

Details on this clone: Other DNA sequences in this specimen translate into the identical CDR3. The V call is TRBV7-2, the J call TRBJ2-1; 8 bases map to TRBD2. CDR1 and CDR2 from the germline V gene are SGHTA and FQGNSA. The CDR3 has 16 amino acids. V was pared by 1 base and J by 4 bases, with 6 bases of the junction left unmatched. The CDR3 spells CASSLVGTSGYNEQFF. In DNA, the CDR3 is TGTGCCAGCAGCTTAGTTGGTACTAGCGGTTACAATGAGCAGTTCTTC. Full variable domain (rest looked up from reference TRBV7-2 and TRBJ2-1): GAGVSQSPSNKVTEKGKDVELRCDPISGHTALYWYRQSLGQGLEFLIYFQGNSAPDKSGLPSDRFSAERTGGSVSTLTIQRTQQEDSAVYLCASSLVGTSGYNEQFFGPGTRLTVL.

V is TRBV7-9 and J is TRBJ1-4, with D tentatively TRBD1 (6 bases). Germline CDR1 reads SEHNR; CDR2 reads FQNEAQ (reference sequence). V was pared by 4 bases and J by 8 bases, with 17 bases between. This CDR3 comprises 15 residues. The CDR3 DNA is TGTGCCAGCAGCTCCCGGGGCGGGCAGGGGGAAAAACTGTTTTTT. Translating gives CASSSRGGQGEKLFF.

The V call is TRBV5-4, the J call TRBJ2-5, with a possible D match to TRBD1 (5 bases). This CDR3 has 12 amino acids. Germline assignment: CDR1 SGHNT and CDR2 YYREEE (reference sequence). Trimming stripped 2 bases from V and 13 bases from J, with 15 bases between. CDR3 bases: TGTGCCAGCAGCTTAGCCGGCTTGGGGCCGTACTTC. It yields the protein CASSLAGLGPYF.

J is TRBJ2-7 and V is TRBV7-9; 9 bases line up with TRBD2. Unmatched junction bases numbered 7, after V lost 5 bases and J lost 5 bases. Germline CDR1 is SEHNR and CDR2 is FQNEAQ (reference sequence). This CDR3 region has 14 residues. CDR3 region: CASSLSGSSNEQYF. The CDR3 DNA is TGTGCCAGCAGCCTTAGCGGGAGTTCAAACGAGCAGTACTTC.

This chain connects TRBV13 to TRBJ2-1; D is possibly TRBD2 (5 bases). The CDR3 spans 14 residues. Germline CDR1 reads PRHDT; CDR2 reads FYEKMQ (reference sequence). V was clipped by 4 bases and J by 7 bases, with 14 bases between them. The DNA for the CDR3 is TGTGCCAGCAGCTACGCGGAGGTATCAAATGAGCAGTTCTTC. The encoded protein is CASSYAEVSNEQFF.

The CDR3 region has the DNA TGTGCCAGCAGTTACGAAGGACAGGGGGTTCAAGGCTACACCTTC. Encoded protein: CASSYEGQGVQGYTF. This chain connects TRBV6-5 to TRBJ1-2; 10 bases fit TRBD1. CDR1 and CDR2 (germline): MNHEY, SVGAGI. With V trimmed by 2 bases and J by 8 bases, 8 bases remained unmatched. The length of the CDR3 is 15 residues.

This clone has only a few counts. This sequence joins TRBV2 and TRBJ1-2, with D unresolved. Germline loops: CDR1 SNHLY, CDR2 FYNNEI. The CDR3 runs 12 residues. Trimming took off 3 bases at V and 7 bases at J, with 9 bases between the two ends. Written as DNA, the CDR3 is TGTGCCAGCAGTGATACCGGATCTGGCTACACCTTC. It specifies CASSDTGSGYTF.

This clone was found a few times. CDR3 amino acids: CASSRRFSSGANVLTF. In DNA form, the CDR3 reads TGTGCCAGCAGCCGTCGGTTCAGCTCTGGGGCCAACGTCCTGACTTTC. The J gene is TRBJ2-6, the V gene TRBV28, with no clear D. The CDR3 runs to 16 residues. V lost 6 bases and J 0 bases, leaving 12 bases between the germline ends. Germline V gene lookup returns CDR1 MDHEN and CDR2 SYDVKM. The full variable domain, with the rest looked up from reference TRBV28 and TRBJ2-6, is DVKVTQSSRYLVKRTGEKVFLECVQDMDHENMFWYRQDPGLGLRLIYFSYDVKMKEKGDIPEGYSVSREKKERFSLILESASTNQTSMYLCASSRRFSSGANVLTFGAGSRLTVL.